Below, one T cell receptor (beta chain) is given with its context. Its antigen remains unidentified. The CDR3 has 14 amino acids. V lost 5 bases and J lost 0, with 10 bases in between. Germline V CDR1 and CDR2: MNHEY, SMNVEV (reference sequence). Libraries were prepared by immunoSEQ multiplex PCR; TCRdb keeps only in-frame clonotypes and omits some of them. The sample yields 100,000 to 120,000 clones, 88% seen once. The source of the sample is a study of cytomegalovirus exposure and HLA in healthy donors. Study-level results: Subsequent analysis showed first-cohort TCR clusters tending to co-occur in 120 or so validation repertoires.

The donors were members of the validation cohort, which comprised 120 subjects and was separate from the first cohort of 666 subjects. The source of this sequence is a woman aged 30 to 39 in good health and CMV-seropositive. Material for sequencing was PBMCs. This chain uses TRBV27 with TRBJ1-2; weak D call: TRBD1 (5 bases). For the CDR3, the DNA is TGTGCCAGCAGTCCCCGACAGACTAACTATGGCTACACCTTC. Amino acid sequence: CASSPRQTNYGYTF.